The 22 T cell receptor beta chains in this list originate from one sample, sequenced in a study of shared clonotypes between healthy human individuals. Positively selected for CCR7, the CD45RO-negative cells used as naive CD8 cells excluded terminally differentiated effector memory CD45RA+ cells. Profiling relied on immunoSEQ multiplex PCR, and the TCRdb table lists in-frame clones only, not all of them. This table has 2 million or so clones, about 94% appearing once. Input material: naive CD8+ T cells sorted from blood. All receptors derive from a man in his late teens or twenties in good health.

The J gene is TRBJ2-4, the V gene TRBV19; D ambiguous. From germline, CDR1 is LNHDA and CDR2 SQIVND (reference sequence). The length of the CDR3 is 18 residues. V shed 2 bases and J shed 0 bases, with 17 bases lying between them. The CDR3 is CASSIRLGAREAKNIQYF. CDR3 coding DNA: TGTGCCAGTAGTATACGTCTAGGTGCCCGAGAAGCCAAAAACATTCAGTACTTC.

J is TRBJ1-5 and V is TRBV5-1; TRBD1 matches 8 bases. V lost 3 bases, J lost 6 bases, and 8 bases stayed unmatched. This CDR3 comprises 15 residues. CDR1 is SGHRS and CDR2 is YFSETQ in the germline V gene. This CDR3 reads CASSSGQASGQPQHF. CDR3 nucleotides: TGCGCCAGCAGCTCGGGACAGGCCTCGGGTCAGCCCCAGCATTTT.

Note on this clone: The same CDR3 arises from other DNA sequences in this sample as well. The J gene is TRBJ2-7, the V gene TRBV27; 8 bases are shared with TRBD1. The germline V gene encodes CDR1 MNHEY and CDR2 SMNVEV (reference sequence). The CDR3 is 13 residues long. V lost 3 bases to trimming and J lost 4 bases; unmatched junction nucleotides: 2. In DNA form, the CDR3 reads TGTGCCAGCAGTTTCAGGGGGCGGTACGAGCAGTACTTC. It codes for CASSFRGRYEQYF.

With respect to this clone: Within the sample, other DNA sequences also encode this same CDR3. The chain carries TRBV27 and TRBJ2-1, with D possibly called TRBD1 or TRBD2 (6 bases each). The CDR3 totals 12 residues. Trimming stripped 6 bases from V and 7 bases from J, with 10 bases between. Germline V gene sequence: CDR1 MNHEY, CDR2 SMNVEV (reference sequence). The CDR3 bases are TGTGCCAGCAGATTAGGGGGGAATGAGCAGTTCTTC. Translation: CASRLGGNEQFF.

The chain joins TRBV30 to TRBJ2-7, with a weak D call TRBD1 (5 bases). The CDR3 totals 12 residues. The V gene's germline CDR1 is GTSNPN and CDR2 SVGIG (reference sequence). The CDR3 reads CACWGVTYEQYF. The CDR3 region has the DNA TGTGCTTGCTGGGGCGTTACCTACGAGCAGTACTTC. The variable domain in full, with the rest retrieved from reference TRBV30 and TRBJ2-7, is SQTIHQWPATLVQPVGSPLSLECTVEGTSNPNLYWYRQAAGRGLQLLFYSVGIGQISSEVPQNLSASRPQDRQFILSSKKLLLSDSGFYLCACWGVTYEQYFGPGTRLTVT.

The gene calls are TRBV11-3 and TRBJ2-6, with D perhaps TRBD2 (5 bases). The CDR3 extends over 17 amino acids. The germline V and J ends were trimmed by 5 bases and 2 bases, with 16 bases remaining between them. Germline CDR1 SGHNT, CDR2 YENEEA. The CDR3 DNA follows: TGTGCCAGCAGCCCCGGGGTCAGCTTCCCTGGGGCCAACGTCCTGACTTTC. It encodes CASSPGVSFPGANVLTF.

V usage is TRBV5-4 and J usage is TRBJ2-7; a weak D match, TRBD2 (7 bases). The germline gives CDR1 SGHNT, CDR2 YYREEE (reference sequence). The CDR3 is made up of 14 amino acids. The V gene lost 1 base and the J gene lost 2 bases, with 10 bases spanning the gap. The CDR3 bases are TGTGCCAGCAGCTTGCGGGGGGCGACCTACGAGCAGTACTTC. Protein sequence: CASSLRGATYEQYF.

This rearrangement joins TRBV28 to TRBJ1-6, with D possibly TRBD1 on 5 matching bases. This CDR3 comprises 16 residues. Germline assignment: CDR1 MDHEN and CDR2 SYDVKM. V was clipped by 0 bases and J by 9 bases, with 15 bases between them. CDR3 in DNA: TGTGCCAGCAGTTTATGGGGGGGGGACCTGGGTTCACCCCTCCACTTT. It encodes CASSLWGGDLGSPLHF.

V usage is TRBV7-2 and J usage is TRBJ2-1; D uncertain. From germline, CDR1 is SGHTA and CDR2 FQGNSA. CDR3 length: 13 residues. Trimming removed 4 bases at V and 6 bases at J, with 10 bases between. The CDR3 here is CASSSILGNEQFF. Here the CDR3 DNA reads TGTGCCAGCAGCTCTATCCTCGGCAATGAGCAGTTCTTC. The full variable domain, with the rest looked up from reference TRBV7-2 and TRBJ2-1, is GAGVSQSPSNKVTEKGKDVELRCDPISGHTALYWYRQSLGQGLEFLIYFQGNSAPDKSGLPSDRFSAERTGGSVSTLTIQRTQQEDSAVYLCASSSILGNEQFFGPGTRLTVL.

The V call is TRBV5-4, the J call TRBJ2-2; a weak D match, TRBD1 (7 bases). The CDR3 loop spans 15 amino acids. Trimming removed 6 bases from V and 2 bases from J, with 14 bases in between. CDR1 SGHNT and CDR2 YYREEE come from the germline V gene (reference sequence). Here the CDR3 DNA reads TGTGCCAGCAAATTGCGGGACAGTAACACCGGGGAGCTGTTTTTT. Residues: CASKLRDSNTGELFF.

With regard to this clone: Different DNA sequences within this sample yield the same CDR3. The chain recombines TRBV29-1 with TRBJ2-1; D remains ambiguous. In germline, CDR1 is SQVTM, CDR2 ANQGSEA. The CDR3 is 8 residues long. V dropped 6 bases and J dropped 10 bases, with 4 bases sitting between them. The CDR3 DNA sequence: TGCAGCGTAGGGGAGCAGTTCTTC. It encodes CSVGEQFF.

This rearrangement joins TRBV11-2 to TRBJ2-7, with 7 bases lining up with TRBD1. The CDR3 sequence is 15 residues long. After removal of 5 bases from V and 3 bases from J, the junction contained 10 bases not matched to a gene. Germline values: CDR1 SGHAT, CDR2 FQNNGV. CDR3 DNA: TGTGCCAGCAGCCTACGGACAGGCCCTCTCTACGAGCAGTACTTC. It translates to CASSLRTGPLYEQYF.

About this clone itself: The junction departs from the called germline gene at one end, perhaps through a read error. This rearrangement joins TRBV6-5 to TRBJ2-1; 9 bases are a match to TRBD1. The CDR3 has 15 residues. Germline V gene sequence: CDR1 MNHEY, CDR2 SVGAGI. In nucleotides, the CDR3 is TGTGCCAGCAGCTACTCAGGACAGGGGTCGTATGAGCAGTTCTTC. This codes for CASSYSGQGSYEQFF.

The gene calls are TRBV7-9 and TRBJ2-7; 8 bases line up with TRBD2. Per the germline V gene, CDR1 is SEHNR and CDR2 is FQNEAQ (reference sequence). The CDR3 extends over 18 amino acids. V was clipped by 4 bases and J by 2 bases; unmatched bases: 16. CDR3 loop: CASSSVLSGGGTPYEQYF. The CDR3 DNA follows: TGTGCCAGCAGCTCTGTATTGAGCGGCGGGGGGACGCCCTACGAGCAGTACTTC. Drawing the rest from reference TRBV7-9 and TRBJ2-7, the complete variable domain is DTGVSQNPRHKITKRGQNVTFRCDPISEHNRLYWYRQTLGQGPEFLTYFQNEAQLEKSRLLSDRFSAERPKGSFSTLEIQRTEQGDSAMYLCASSSVLSGGGTPYEQYFGPGTRLTVT.

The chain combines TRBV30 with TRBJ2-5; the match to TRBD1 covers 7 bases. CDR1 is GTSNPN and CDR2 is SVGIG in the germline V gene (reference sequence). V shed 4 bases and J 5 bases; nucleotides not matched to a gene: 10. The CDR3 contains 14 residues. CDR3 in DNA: TGTGCCTGGACCCCGGGTAGCAGGGGGGAGACCCAGTACTTC. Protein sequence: CAWTPGSRGETQYF.

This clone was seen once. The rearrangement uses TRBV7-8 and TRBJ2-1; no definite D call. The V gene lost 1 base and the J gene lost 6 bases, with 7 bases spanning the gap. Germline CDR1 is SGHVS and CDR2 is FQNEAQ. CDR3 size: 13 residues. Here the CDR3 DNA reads TGTGCCAGCAGCTTAGTTCGCGGCAATGAGCAGTTCTTC. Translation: CASSLVRGNEQFF.

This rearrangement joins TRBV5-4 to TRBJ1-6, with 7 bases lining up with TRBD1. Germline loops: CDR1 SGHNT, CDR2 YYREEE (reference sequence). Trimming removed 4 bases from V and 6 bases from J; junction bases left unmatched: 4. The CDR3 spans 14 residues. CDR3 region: CASSPGTANSPLHF. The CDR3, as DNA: TGTGCCAGCAGCCCCGGGACAGCTAATTCACCCCTCCACTTT.

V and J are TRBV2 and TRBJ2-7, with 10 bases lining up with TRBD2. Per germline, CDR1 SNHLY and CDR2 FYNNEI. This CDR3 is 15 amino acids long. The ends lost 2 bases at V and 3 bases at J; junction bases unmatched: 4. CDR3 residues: CASSEYEREGYEQYF. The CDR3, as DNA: TGTGCCAGCAGTGAATATGAGCGGGAGGGCTACGAGCAGTACTTC.

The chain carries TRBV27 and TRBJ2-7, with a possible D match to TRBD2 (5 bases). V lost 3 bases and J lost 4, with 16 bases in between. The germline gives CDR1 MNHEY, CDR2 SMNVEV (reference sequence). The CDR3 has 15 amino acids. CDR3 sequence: CASSFSGLSVYEQYF. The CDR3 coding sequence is TGTGCCAGCAGTTTTTCAGGACTCTCCGTGTACGAGCAGTACTTC.

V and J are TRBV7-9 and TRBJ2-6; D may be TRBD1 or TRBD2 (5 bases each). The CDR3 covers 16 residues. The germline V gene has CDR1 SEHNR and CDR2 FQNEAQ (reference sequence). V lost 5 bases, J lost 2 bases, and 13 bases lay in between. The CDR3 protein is CASSTGAFPGANVLTF. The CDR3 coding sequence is TGTGCCAGCAGCACCGGGGCGTTTCCTGGGGCCAACGTCCTGACTTTC.

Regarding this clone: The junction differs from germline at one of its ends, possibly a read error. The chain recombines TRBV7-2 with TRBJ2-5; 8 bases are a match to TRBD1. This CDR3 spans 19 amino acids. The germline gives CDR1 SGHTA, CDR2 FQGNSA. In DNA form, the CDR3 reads TGTGCCAGCAGCCTAGCCGACAGGGGAGTTAACGCCTTCCAAGAGACCCAGTACTTC. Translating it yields CASSLADRGVNAFQETQYF.

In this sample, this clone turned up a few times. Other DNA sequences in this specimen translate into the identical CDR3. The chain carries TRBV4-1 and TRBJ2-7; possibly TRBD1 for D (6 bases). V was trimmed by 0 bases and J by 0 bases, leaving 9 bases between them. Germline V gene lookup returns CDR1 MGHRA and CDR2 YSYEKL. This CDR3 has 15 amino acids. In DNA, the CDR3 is TGCGCCAGCAGCCAAGATCCGACAGGCTCCTACGAGCAGTACTTC. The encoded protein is CASSQDPTGSYEQYF.